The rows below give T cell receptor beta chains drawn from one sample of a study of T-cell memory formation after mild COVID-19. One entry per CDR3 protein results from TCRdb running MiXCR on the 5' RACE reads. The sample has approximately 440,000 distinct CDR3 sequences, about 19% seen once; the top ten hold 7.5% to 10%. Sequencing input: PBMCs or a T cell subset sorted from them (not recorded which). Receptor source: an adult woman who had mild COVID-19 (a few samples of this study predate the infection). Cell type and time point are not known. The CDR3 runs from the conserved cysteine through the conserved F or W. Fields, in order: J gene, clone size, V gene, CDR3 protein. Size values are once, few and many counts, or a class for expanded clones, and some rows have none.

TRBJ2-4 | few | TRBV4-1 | CASSSPSWGAGAKNIQYF
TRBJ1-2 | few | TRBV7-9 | CASSLAGGQHYGYTF
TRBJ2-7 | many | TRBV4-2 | CASSQEGYEQYF
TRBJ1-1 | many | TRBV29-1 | CSVEDLRGANTEAFF
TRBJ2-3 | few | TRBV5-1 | CASSLERSRDTQYF
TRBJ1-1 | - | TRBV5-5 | CASSYPGSFEAFF
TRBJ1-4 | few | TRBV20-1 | CSARGTVSTNEKLFF
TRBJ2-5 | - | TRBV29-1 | CSVVGSTGGETQYF
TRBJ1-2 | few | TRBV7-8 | CASSLGDNYGYTF
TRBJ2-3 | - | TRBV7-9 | CASSVFQGADTQYF
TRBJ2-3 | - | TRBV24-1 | CATSDRGPRTGVVRDTQYF
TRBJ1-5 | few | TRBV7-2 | CASSLDPRGSNQPQHF
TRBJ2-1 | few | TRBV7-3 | CASGNSPRSEQFF
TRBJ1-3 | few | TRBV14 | CASSHWDSRNTIYF
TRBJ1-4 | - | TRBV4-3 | CASSQSRANNEKLFF
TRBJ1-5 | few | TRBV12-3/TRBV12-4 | CASSWGGAGGNQPQHF
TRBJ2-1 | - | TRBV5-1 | CASSSGTDYNEQFF
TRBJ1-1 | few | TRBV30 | CAWSVLGQGEAFF